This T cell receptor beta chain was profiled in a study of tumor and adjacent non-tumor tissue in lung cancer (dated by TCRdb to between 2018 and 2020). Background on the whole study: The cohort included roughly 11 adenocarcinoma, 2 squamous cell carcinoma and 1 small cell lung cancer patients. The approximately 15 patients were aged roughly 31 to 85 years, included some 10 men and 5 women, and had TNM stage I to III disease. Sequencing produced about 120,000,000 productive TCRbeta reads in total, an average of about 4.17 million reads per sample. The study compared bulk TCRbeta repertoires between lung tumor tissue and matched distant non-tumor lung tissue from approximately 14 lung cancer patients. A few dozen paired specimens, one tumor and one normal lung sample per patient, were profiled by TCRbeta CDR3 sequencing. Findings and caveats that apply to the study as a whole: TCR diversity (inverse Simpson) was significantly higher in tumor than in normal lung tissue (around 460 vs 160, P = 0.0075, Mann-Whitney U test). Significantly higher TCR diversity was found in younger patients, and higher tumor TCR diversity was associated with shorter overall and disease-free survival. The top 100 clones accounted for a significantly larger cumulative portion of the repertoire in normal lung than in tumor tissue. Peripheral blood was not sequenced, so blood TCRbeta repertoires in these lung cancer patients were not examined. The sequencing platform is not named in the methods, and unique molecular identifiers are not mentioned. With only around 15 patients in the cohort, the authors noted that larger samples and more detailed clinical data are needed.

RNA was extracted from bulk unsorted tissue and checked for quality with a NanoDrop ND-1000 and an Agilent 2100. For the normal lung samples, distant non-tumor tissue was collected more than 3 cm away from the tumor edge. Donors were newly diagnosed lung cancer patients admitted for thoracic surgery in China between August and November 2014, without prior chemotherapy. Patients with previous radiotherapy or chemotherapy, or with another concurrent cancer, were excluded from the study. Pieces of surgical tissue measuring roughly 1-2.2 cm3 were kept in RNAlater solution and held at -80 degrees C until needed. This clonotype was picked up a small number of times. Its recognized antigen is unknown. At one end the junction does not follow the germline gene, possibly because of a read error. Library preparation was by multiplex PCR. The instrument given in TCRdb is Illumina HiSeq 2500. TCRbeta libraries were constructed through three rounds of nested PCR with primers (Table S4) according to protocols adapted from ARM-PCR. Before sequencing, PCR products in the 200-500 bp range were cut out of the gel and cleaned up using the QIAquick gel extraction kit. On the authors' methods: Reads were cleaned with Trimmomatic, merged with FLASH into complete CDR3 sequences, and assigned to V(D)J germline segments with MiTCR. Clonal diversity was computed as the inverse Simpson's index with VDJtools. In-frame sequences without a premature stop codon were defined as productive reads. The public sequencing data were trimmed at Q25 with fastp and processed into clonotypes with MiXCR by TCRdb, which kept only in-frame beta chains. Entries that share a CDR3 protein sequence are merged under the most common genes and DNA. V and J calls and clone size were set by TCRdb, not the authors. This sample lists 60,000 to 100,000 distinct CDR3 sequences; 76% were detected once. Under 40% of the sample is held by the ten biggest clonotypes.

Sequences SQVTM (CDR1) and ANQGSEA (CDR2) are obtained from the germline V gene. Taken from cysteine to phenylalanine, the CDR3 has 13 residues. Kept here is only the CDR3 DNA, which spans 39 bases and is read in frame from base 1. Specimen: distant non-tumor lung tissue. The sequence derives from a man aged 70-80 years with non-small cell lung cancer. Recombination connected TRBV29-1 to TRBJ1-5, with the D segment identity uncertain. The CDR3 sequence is CRVLTYRNTNKNF. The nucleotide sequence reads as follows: TGCAGAGTTTTGACGTATAGAAATACGAACAAGAATTTT.